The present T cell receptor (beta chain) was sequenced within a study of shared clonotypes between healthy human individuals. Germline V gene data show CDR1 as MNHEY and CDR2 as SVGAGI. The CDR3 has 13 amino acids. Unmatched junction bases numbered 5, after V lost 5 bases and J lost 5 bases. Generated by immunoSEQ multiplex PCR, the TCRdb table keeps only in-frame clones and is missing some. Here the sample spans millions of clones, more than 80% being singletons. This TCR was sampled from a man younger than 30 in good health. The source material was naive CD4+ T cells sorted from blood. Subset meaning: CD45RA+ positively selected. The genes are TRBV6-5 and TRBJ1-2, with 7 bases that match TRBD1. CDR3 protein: CASSGGTVYGYTF. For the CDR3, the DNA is TGTGCCAGCAGTGGTGGGACAGTGTATGGCTACACCTTC.